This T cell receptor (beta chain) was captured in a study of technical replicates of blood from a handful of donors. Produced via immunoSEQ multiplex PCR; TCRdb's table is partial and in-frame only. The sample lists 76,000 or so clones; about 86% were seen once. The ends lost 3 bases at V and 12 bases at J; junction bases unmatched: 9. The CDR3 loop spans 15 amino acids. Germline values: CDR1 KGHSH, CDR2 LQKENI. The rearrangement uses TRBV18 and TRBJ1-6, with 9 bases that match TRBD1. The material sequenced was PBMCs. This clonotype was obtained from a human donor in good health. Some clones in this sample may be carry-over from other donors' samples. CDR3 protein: CASSPLTGGHIPLHF. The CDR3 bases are TGTGCCAGCTCACCTCTGACAGGGGGTCATATACCCCTCCACTTT.